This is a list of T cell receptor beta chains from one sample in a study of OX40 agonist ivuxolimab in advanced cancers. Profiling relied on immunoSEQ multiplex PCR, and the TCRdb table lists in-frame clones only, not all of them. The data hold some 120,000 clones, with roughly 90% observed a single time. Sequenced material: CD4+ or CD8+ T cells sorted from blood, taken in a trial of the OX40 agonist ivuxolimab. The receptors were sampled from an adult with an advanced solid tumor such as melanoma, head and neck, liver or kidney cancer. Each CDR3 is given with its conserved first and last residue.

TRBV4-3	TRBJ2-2	CASSRDRVNTGELFF
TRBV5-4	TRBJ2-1	CASTSAGVVYNEQFF
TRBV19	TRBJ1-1	CASEGRKTEAFF
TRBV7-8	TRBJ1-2	CASSHNQVRGYTF
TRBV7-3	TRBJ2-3	CASSLADYGDTQYF
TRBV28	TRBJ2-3	CASSPGTDTQYF
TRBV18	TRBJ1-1	CAGSPSTGIDTEAFF
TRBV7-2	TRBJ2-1	CASSLAGDSGLVWVF
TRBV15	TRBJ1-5	CATSRHPRTGVHQPQHF
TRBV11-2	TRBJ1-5	CASTGSNQPQHF
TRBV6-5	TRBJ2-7	CASSTLPRDLYEQYF
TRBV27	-	CASSLGQGTPYEQYF
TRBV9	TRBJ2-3	CASSVAGTANTDTQYF
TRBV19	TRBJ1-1	CASRNTMNTEAFF
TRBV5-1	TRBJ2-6	CASSLIESGANVLTF
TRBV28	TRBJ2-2	CASSFMGANTGELFF
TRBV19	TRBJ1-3	CASTRNGPYSGNTIYF
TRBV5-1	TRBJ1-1	CASSSNRGPNVNTEAFF
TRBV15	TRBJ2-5	CATSRDQGAGQETQYF
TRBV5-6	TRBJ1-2	CASSLSRNYGYTF
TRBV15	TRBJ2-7	CATSRASSRTYEQYF
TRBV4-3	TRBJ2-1	CASSQEGGGRYNEQFF
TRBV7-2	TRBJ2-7	CASSSRQGGSEQYF
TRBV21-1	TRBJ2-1	CASSRPGTSFYNEQFF
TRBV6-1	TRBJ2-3	CASSTGARSTDTQYF
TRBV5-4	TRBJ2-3	CASSLDLTSGSTDTQYF
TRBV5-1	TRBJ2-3	CASSLDPGMGTDTQYF
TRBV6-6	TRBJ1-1	CASSYSTGGPVEAFF
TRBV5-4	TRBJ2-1	CASSSPGQNYNEQFF
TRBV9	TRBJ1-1	CASSVVGGSEAFF
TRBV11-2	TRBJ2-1	CASSPTSVSYNEQFF
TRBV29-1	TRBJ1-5	CSVAQQGIGQPQHF
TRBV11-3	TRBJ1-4	CASSPGSEKLFF
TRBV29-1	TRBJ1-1	CSVPTGWASEAFF
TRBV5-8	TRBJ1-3	CASSSRIHRTSGNTIYF
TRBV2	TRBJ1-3	CASSAGQGKAGNTIYF
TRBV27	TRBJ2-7	CASSLGQGLKQYF
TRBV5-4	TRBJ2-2	CASSLRGGTGELFF
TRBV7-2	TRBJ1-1	CASSIGQGNTEAFF
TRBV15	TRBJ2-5	CATSREGGRQETQYF
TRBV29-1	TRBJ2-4	CSVAENIQYF
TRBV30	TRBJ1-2	CASGPHTNYGYTF
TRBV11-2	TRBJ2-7	CASSLGGGSDSYEQYF
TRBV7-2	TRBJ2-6	CASGRGSGANVLTF